These T cell receptor beta chains were read from a single sample in a study of OX40 agonist ivuxolimab in advanced cancers. TCRdb's table, derived via immunoSEQ multiplex PCR, lists solely in-frame clones and lacks some. The sample records around 74,000 clones, roughly 90% being singletons. The sequences come from CD4+ or CD8+ T cells sorted from blood, collected in a trial of the OX40 agonist ivuxolimab. All receptors derive from an adult with an advanced solid tumor such as melanoma, head and neck, liver or kidney cancer. Both conserved end residues are part of each CDR3. The D gene is left open where the match is weak. Clone sizes are given selectively: once, few, many, or a class where the clone is expanded.

v_call	clone_size	d_call	j_call	cdr3_nt	cdr3_aa
TRBV10-3	.	.	TRBJ1-5	TGTGCCATCAGTGACCCTGGGCCCACGCAGCATTTT	CAISDPGPTQHF
TRBV11-2	.	TRBD1	TRBJ2-4	TGTGCCAGCAGCTCAATACGGACAGGAGCCAAAAACATTCAGTACTTC	CASSSIRTGAKNIQYF
TRBV7-3	.	TRBD1	TRBJ2-1	TGTGCCAGCAGCTTAATGCCCGGGACAGTTTACAATGAGCAGTTCTTC	CASSLMPGTVYNEQFF
TRBV6-4	.	.	TRBJ2-1	TGTGCCAGCAGTGACTCGGGACTTAGCCACAATGAGCAGTTCTTC	CASSDSGLSHNEQFF
TRBV2	once	TRBD2	TRBJ2-1	TGTGCCAGCAGGGGGACTAGCCAATCCTACAATGAGCAGTTCTTC	CASRGTSQSYNEQFF
TRBV9	.	TRBD1	TRBJ2-7	TGTGCCAGCACCAAGTCACAGGGGTCCTACGAGCAGTACTTC	CASTKSQGSYEQYF
TRBV7-9	few	.	TRBJ2-5	TGTGCCAGCAGCTTACTTCTCGGTATGGGACGTACGCGGACCCAGTACTTC	CASSLLLGMGRTRTQYF
TRBV5-1	.	.	TRBJ2-3	TGCGCCAGCAGCTTGGCCTCGGGACCCACAGATACGCAGTATTTT	CASSLASGPTDTQYF
TRBV5-1	.	TRBD2	TRBJ2-3	TGCGCCAGCAGCCTCAGACTAGCGGGTGATTCGGATACGCAGTATTTT	CASSLRLAGDSDTQYF
TRBV5-6	.	TRBD1	TRBJ2-2	TGTGCCAGCAGCTTGGTGACAGGGTATAACACCGGGGAGCTGTTTTTT	CASSLVTGYNTGELFF
TRBV6-6	.	TRBD1	TRBJ2-7	TGTGCCAGCAGTCGGGGACAGGGGCTACTTTCCTACGAGCAGTACTTC	CASSRGQGLLSYEQYF
TRBV11-3	.	TRBD1	TRBJ2-1	TGTGCCAGCAGCCCAGTTGGTTTCGGGGACAGTTACTACAATGAGCAGTTCTTC	CASSPVGFGDSYYNEQFF
TRBV5-5	.	.	TRBJ1-1	TGTGCCAGCAGCACCGAACAGGGTACGGCGGACACTGAAGCTTTCTTT	CASSTEQGTADTEAFF
TRBV7-2	.	.	TRBJ1-1	TGTGCCAGCAGCTTATGGGGGAACACTGAAGCTTTCTTT	CASSLWGNTEAFF
TRBV5-6	.	TRBD1	TRBJ1-5	TGTGCCAGCAGCAAAAGAACAGGGGCTCAGCCCCAGCATTTT	CASSKRTGAQPQHF
TRBV18	.	.	TRBJ2-3	TGTGCCAGCTCAGCCTCCCGGGGCCCCAGCGGAGATACGCAGTATTTT	CASSASRGPSGDTQYF
TRBV19	.	.	TRBJ1-5	TGTGCCAGTAGTATTACCGCTGGCAATCAGCCCCAGCATTTT	CASSITAGNQPQHF
TRBV30	.	.	TRBJ1-6	TGTGCCTGGAGGATTTTAGTGGTCAATAATTCACCCCTCCACTTT	CAWRILVVNNSPLHF
TRBV19	.	.	TRBJ2-7	TGTGCCAGTAGCGCCCGGGACGGCTCCTACGAGCAGTACTTC	CASSARDGSYEQYF
TRBV2	.	.	TRBJ2-4	TGTGCCAGCAGTGAAGTAGGGGAGAGTTCGCGCGGAAACATTCAGTACTTC	CASSEVGESSRGNIQYF
TRBV15	.	TRBD1	TRBJ1-2	TGTGCCACCAGCAGAGATCTGGACAGGGGCTACACCTTC	CATSRDLDRGYTF